Below are 25 T cell receptor beta chains sequenced from a single sample in a study of prognosis after radiotherapy for stage I lung cancer. Genomic DNA provided the template from which TCR beta CDR3 was amplified by two-round multiplex PCR. The use of primers specific to each TRBV and TRBJ gene characterized first-round PCR. TCRdb independently ran MiXCR on the multiplex PCR reads; one entry per CDR3 protein. In the table there are around 51,000 distinct CDR3 sequences, approximately 35% of which are singletons. The source material was PBMCs, sampled before or after stereotactic body radiation therapy (not recorded which). All receptors come from a donor aged 50 or older with non-small cell lung cancer.

Many counts were recorded for this clonotype. This chain links TRBV5-1 with TRBJ2-5, with 7 bases identical to TRBD2. The J segment lost 3 bases and the V segment lost 2 bases, leaving 4 bases of the junction unmatched. CDR1 and CDR2 from the germline V gene are SGHRS and YFSETQ. CDR3 size: 14 residues. The CDR3 loop is CASSFFGGKETQYF. CDR3 DNA sequence: TGCGCCAGCAGCTTTTTCGGGGGGAAAGAGACCCAGTACTTC.

The chain uses TRBV7-9 and TRBJ2-3; the match to TRBD1 covers 7 bases. The J segment lost 8 bases and the V segment lost 5 bases, leaving 10 bases of the junction unmatched. Looked up from germline, CDR1 is SEHNR and CDR2 is FQNEAQ (reference sequence). CDR3 length: 14 amino acids. This CDR3 reads CASSTLGQVGTQYF. The CDR3 nucleotides are TGTGCCAGCAGCACCCTTGGACAGGTTGGTACGCAGTATTTT.

The chain uses TRBV5-1 and TRBJ2-1, with 10 bases fitting TRBD2. The CDR3 is 18 residues long. J gave up 7 bases and V 4 bases, and 17 bases lay outside the gene matches. The germline CDR1 and CDR2 sequences are SGHRS and YFSETQ. CDR3 nucleotides: TGCGCCAGCAGCCCTAAGGGGGGCCCAGCGGGAGGGCCGAATGAGCAGTTCTTC. This gives the protein CASSPKGGPAGGPNEQFF. The full variable domain, in which reference TRBV5-1 and TRBJ2-1 provide the parts outside the CDR3, is KAGVTQTPRYLIKTRGQQVTLSCSPISGHRSVSWYQQTPGQGLQFLFEYFSETQRNKGNFPGRFSGRQFSNSRSEMNVSTLELGDSALYLCASSPKGGPAGGPNEQFFGPGTRLTVL.

This clonotype has ten or more counts. This chain uses TRBV20-1 with TRBJ2-3, with TRBD2 matching 9 bases. This CDR3 comprises 15 residues. The V gene end was trimmed by 0 bases and the J gene end by 6 bases; junction bases not matched to a gene: 7. Looked up from germline, CDR1 is DFQATT and CDR2 is SNEGSKA (reference sequence). DNA of the CDR3: TGCAGTGCTAGAGATGGCGGGAGGGGGGGCGATACGCAGTATTTT. Protein: CSARDGGRGGDTQYF.

Notes on this clonotype: Possible read error: a much larger clone is one base away. V and J are TRBV20-1 and TRBJ1-1; D is unclear. The V gene's germline CDR1 is DFQATT and CDR2 SNEGSKA (reference sequence). Trimming took 3 bases from V and 5 from J, leaving 13 bases between them. This CDR3 spans 13 amino acids. The CDR3 sequence is CSARFLDGTEAFF. The CDR3 DNA reads TGCAGTGCTAGGTTTCTAGATGGAACTGAAGCTTTCTTT.

This clonotype was observed at least ten times. The chain is built from TRBV24-1 and TRBJ2-2; the D is unclear. Germline lookup yields CDR1 KGHDR and CDR2 SFDVKD. Trimming stripped 1 base from V and 6 bases from J, with 5 bases between. This CDR3 is built from 13 residues. The CDR3 DNA sequence: TGTGCCACCAGTGATTTAGGTCCCGGGGAGCTGTTTTTT. Its protein product is CATSDLGPGELFF.

A note on this clonotype: Since a far larger clone is one base different, this is likely a read error. The genes are TRBV6-4 and TRBJ2-2; D perhaps matches TRBD1 (6 bases). CDR1 and CDR2 (germline): MRHNA, SNTAGT. The CDR3 is 14 residues long. The CDR3 loop is CASRWAGDTVELFF. CDR3 sequence (DNA): TGTGCCAGCAGATGGGCAGGGGACACCGTGGAGCTGTTTTTT.

This clonotype came up many times. V is TRBV11-2 and J is TRBJ2-7; 7 nucleotides line up with TRBD1. V lost 2 bases to trimming and J lost 2 bases; unmatched junction nucleotides: 6. Germline CDR1 is SGHAT and CDR2 is FQNNGV. CDR3 size: 15 residues. CDR3 nucleotides: TGTGCCAGCAGCTTATCCGGGACAGTAACCTACGAGCAGTACTTC. It specifies CASSLSGTVTYEQYF.

This clonotype came up a few times. This may be a read error: a much more frequent sequence differs by one nucleotide. The genes are TRBV5-4 and TRBJ2-7; D possibly corresponds to TRBD2 (5 bases). CDR3 length equals 14 residues. V shed 3 bases and J shed 3 bases, with 13 bases lying between them. The germline V gene encodes CDR1 SGHNT and CDR2 YYREEE (reference sequence). Here the CDR3 DNA reads TGTGCCAGCAGCTCACCTAGCACCCTCTACGAGCAGTACTTC. Protein product: CASSSPSTLYEQYF.

Many counts were recorded for this clonotype. The chain links TRBV19 to TRBJ2-1; TRBD1 matches 9 bases. V trimming: 6 bases; J trimming: 6 bases; junction bases outside the gene matches: 6. The CDR3 is 14 amino acids. Germline-derived CDR1 and CDR2 are LNHDA and SQIVND (reference sequence). The CDR3 protein is CASRTGGASNEQFF. Written as DNA, the CDR3 is TGTGCCAGTAGGACAGGGGGAGCTAGCAATGAGCAGTTCTTC.

This clonotype was counted ten times or more. The genes are TRBV28 and TRBJ2-5; 8 nucleotides match TRBD2. Germline-derived CDR1 and CDR2 are MDHEN and SYDVKM. The CDR3 has 17 amino acids. V lost 4 bases, J lost 2 bases, and 12 bases stayed unmatched. CDR3 sequence (DNA): TGTGCCAGCAGTTGCCGGCCTAGCGGGTTGGGGCAAGAGACCCAGTACTTC. Its translation is CASSCRPSGLGQETQYF.

Regarding this clonotype: A read error may explain this, as a much larger clone is one base away. The chain couples TRBV5-6 to TRBJ2-3, with 8 bases matching TRBD2. Germline CDR1 reads SGHDT; CDR2 reads YYEEEE. The trim removed 7 bases at V and 7 bases at J, leaving 11 bases unmatched. This CDR3 contains 14 residues. DNA for the CDR3: TGTGCCAGCCGCTGGTACGGGGGGGGATATACGCAGTATTTT. It translates to CASRWYGGGYTQYF.

The table lists this clonotype with many counts. V usage is TRBV28 and J usage is TRBJ2-7; 8 nucleotides align to TRBD1. This CDR3 has 15 amino acids. Germline CDR1 is MDHEN and CDR2 is SYDVKM. V trimming: 6 bases; J trimming: 3 bases; junction bases outside the gene matches: 10. DNA for the CDR3: TGTGCCAGCAGCACTACAGGGGGGAGGCTCTACGAGCAGTACTTC. As protein: CASSTTGGRLYEQYF.

This clonotype was observed many times. The rearrangement links TRBV24-1 to TRBJ1-1; 7 bases fit TRBD1. The CDR3 has 14 residues. The junction had 6 bases not matched to a gene; V was cut back by 3 bases and J by 6 bases. Germline V gene data show CDR1 as KGHDR and CDR2 as SFDVKD. The DNA for the CDR3 is TGTGCCACCAGTGATGATAGGGGGCCCCCTGAAGCTTTCTTT. This codes for CATSDDRGPPEAFF.

This clonotype showed up many times. The rearrangement links TRBV9 to TRBJ2-3; 7 nucleotides match TRBD1. Per germline, CDR1 SGDLS and CDR2 YYNGEE. This CDR3 has 16 amino acids. V shed 3 bases and J 2 bases; nucleotides not matched to a gene: 9. The CDR3 sequence: CASSEFIQGNTDTQYF. The CDR3, as DNA: TGTGCCAGCAGCGAATTCATACAGGGGAACACAGATACGCAGTATTTT. Full variable domain (remainder filled in from reference TRBV9 and TRBJ2-3): DSGVTQTPKHLITATGQRVTLRCSPRSGDLSVYWYQQSLDQGLQFLIQYYNGEERAKGNILERFSAQQFPDLHSELNLSSLELGDSALYFCASSEFIQGNTDTQYFGPGTRLTVL.

This clonotype was detected only a few times. With a much larger clone just one base away, this may be a read error. The chain's CDR3 is CASSLVSWETQYF. The CDR3 region has the DNA TGTGCCAGCAGCTTGGTCTCTTGGGAGACCCAGTACTTC. The rearrangement links TRBV7-3 to TRBJ2-5; D is unresolved. The CDR3 runs 13 residues. Germline values: CDR1 SGHTA, CDR2 FQGTGA. V was pared by 3 bases and J by 5 bases, with 10 bases between.

In this sample, this clonotype turned up once. This is likely an artifact of a read error, given a far larger clone one base away. This sequence joins TRBV6-2 or TRBV6-3 and TRBJ1-3, with D possibly matching TRBD1 (6 bases). The CDR3 loop spans 16 amino acids. V lost 5 bases, J lost 0 bases, and 14 bases lay in between. CDR1 and CDR2 from the germline V gene are MNHEY and SVGEGT. DNA of the CDR3: TGTGCCAGCAGTGACCAAGGGGGAAGCTCTGGAAACACCATATATTTT. It specifies CASSDQGGSSGNTIYF.

As for this clonotype: A read error may be the cause here, since a much bigger clone is one base away. The J gene is TRBJ2-5, the V gene TRBV14; TRBD1 agrees at 7 bases. CDR3 length equals 14 residues. Germline-derived CDR1 and CDR2 are SGHDN and FVKESK. The junction had 9 bases not matched to a gene; V was cut back by 7 bases and J by 4 bases. The CDR3 loop is CASIRRGLGETQYF. The CDR3 DNA sequence: TGTGCCAGCATCCGAAGGGGGCTTGGAGAGACCCAGTACTTC.

About this clonotype: Without the conserved terminal phenylalanine or tryptophan, this CDR3 likely stems from a read error. V and J are TRBV20-1 and TRBJ2-1; a possible D gene is TRBD2 (5 bases). Between the trimmed V and J ends, which lost 4 bases and 1 base, there was a span of 11 bases. Germline CDR1 is DFQATT and CDR2 is SNEGSKA (reference sequence). The CDR3 has 14 amino acids. CDR3 DNA sequence: TGCAGTGCTATGAAGGGAGTTTCCTACAATGAGCAGTTCCTC. Translation gives CSAMKGVSYNEQFL.

This clonotype has a count of ten or more. This chain joins TRBV28 and TRBJ2-3; 7 nucleotides match TRBD2. V lost 3 bases, J lost 4 bases, and 1 base stayed unmatched. CDR1 is MDHEN, CDR2 SYDVKM, per germline. The CDR3 consists of 13 residues. For the CDR3, the DNA is TGTGCCAGCAGTTTGGGGGGGGCAGATACGCAGTATTTT. It yields the protein CASSLGGADTQYF.

This clonotype is medium-sized in the sample. The chain carries TRBV30 and TRBJ2-7; D call uncertain. Germline V CDR1 and CDR2: GTSNPN, SVGIG (reference sequence). The CDR3 covers 11 residues. Trimming cost V 0 bases and J 4 bases, with 4 bases left between them. The CDR3 here is CAWSVGYEQYF. The DNA for the CDR3 is TGTGCCTGGAGTGTGGGGTACGAGCAGTACTTC. Full variable domain (missing parts from reference TRBV30 and TRBJ2-7): SQTIHQWPATLVQPVGSPLSLECTVEGTSNPNLYWYRQAAGRGLQLLFYSVGIGQISSEVPQNLSASRPQDRQFILSSKKLLLSDSGFYLCAWSVGYEQYFGPGTRLTVT.

This clonotype was picked up many times. V usage is TRBV7-2 and J usage is TRBJ2-3; TRBD2 matches 12 bases. V trimming: 5 bases; J trimming: 8 bases; junction bases outside the gene matches: 8. Germline CDR1 reads SGHTA; CDR2 reads FQGNSA. CDR3 length: 15 residues. The CDR3 DNA reads as TGTGCCAGCAGCCCGGGGACTAGCGGGCGCGGTACGCAGTATTTT. This translates into CASSPGTSGRGTQYF.

This clonotype showed up many times. V gene TRBV9 combines with J gene TRBJ1-1; D unresolved. Looked up from germline, CDR1 is SGDLS and CDR2 is YYNGEE. The CDR3 is 14 residues long. Trimming left V 2 bases short and J 0 bases short, with 8 bases between. The CDR3 region has the DNA TGTGCCAGCAGCGTCACGGGGATGAACACTGAAGCTTTCTTT. Its translation is CASSVTGMNTEAFF.

This clonotype was counted ten times or more. This sequence joins TRBV6-5 and TRBJ1-2; D unresolved. The germline V gene has CDR1 MNHEY and CDR2 SVGAGI. This CDR3 contains 15 residues. Trimming took 2 bases from V and 3 from J, leaving 13 bases between them. CDR3 protein: CASSYHPFPDYGYTF. The CDR3 DNA is TGTGCCAGCAGTTACCACCCTTTTCCGGACTATGGCTACACCTTC.

This clonotype was recorded at least ten times. The V call is TRBV7-2, the J call TRBJ1-3; weak D call: TRBD1 (5 bases). CDR1 is SGHTA and CDR2 is FQGNSA in the germline V gene. CDR3 size: 15 residues. The V and J ends lost 5 bases and 0 bases respectively, with 11 bases between them. This chain's CDR3 is CASSLQVRSGNTIYF. DNA for the CDR3: TGTGCCAGCAGCCTACAGGTTCGCTCTGGAAACACCATATATTTT.